Listed here is a single TCR beta chain. The data were taken from a study of identical twins' blood T cells. The wider study: Twelve libraries, six alpha and six beta, gave 45 million to 50 million reads.

TCRdb reanalysed the 5' RACE reads using MiXCR and keeps one entry per CDR3 protein. The sample includes around 380,000 distinct CDR3 sequences, more than 25% of them seen just once. This CDR3 spans 14 amino acids. Trimming at V came to 8 bases and at J to 6 bases, leaving 11 bases not matched to a gene. Germline V gene sequence: CDR1 SQVTM, CDR2 ANQGSEA. Sequenced material: PBMCs. The receptor's source is a woman between 18 and 55 years old in good health. This chain connects TRBV29-1 to TRBJ2-1; 9 nucleotides match TRBD1. Written as DNA, the CDR3 is TGCAGCTCATCGGGACAGGGCATAATCAATGAGCAGTTCTTC. Protein: CSSSGQGIINEQFF.